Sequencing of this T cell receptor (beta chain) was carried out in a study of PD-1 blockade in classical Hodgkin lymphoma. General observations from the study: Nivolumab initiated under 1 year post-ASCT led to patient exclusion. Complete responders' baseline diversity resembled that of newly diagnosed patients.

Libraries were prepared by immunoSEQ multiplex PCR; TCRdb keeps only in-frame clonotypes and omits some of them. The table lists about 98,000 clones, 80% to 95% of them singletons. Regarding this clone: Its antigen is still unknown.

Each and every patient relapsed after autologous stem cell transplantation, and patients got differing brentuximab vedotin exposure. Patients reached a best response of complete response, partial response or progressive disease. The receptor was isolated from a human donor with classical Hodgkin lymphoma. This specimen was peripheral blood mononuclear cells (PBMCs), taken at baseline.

This CDR3 is CAWSLRTDTQYF. In nucleotides, the CDR3 is TGTGCCTGGAGTCTCCGAACAGATACGCAGTATTTT. The chain uses TRBV30 and TRBJ2-3; D call uncertain. The CDR3 has 12 amino acids. From germline, CDR1 is GTSNPN and CDR2 SVGIG (reference sequence). Trimming stripped 2 bases from V and 3 bases from J, with 6 bases between.